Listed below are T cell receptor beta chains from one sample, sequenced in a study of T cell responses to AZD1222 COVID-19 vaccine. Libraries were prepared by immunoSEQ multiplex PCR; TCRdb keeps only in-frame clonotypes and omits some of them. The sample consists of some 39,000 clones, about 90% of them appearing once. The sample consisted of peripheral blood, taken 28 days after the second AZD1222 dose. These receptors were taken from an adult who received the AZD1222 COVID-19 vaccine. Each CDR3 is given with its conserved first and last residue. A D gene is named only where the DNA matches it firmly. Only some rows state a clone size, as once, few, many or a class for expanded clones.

CASSSTGGHYGYTF,TGTGCCAGCAGCTCCACGGGGGGACACTATGGCTACACCTTC,TRBJ1-2,NA,NA,TRBV13
CASNAGGLFGELFF,TGTGCCAGCAATGCGGGGGGGCTGTTCGGGGAGCTGTTTTTT,TRBJ2-2,NA,TRBD2,TRBV6-6
CASSDFRTDPPGELFF,TGTGCCAGCAGTGACTTCCGGACAGACCCCCCGGGGGAGCTGTTTTTT,TRBJ2-2,few,NA,TRBV25-1
CASSLEQGYGYTF,TGTGCCAGCAGCTTGGAACAGGGCTATGGCTACACCTTC,TRBJ1-2,NA,NA,TRBV5-5
CASSLGGTRGINYGYTF,TGTGCCAGCAGCTTGGGGGGGACAAGGGGGATTAACTATGGCTACACCTTC,TRBJ1-2,NA,NA,TRBV5-4
CASIGGAGSPLHF,TGTGCCAGCATCGGGGGCGCAGGTTCACCCCTCCACTTT,TRBJ1-6,NA,NA,TRBV6-5
CAWSLGSGYTF,TGTGCCTGGTCCCTTGGGAGTGGCTACACCTTC,TRBJ1-2,NA,NA,TRBV30
CASPPKGGYEQYF,TGTGCCAGTCCCCCCAAGGGGGGTTACGAGCAGTACTTC,TRBJ2-7,NA,NA,TRBV19
CASSARTGVAGGYTF,TGTGCCAGCAGTGCCCGGACAGGGGTTGCCGGGGGCTACACCTTC,TRBJ1-2,once,TRBD1,TRBV2
CASSIDPRVDNEQFF,TGTGCCAGTAGTATAGATCCTCGCGTCGACAATGAGCAGTTCTTC,TRBJ2-1,NA,NA,TRBV19
CAWGGQGNQPQHF,TGTGCCTGGGGAGGACAGGGAAATCAGCCCCAGCATTTT,TRBJ1-5,NA,TRBD1,TRBV30
CASSQERNWGGYTF,TGTGCCAGCAGCCAAGAACGGAATTGGGGCGGCTACACCTTC,TRBJ1-2,NA,NA,TRBV3-1/TRBV3-2
CASSQDDRQSTDTQYF,TGCGCCAGCAGCCAAGATGACAGGCAAAGCACAGATACGCAGTATTTT,TRBJ2-3,NA,NA,TRBV4-3
CASSFRDRGVFGEKLFF,TGTGCCAGCAGCTTCCGGGACAGGGGGGTGTTTGGTGAAAAACTGTTTTTT,TRBJ1-4,NA,NA,TRBV21-1
CASSDLQGTTKNSPLHF,TGTGCCAGCAGTGACCTACAGGGCACGACCAAGAATTCACCCCTCCACTTT,TRBJ1-6,NA,NA,TRBV6-1
CASSLGENYGYTF,TGTGCCAGCAGTCTTGGGGAGAACTATGGCTACACCTTC,TRBJ1-2,NA,NA,TRBV6-5
CASSRRTNYGYTF,TGTGCCAGCAGCAGACGTACTAACTATGGCTACACCTTC,TRBJ1-2,NA,NA,TRBV5-8
CASSSALPFEAFF,TGTGCCAGCAGTTCGGCTCTCCCCTTTGAGGCTTTCTTT,TRBJ1-1,NA,NA,TRBV6-5
CASSPGTGDNSPLHF,TGTGCCAGTTCCCCCGGGACAGGAGATAATTCACCCCTCCACTTT,TRBJ1-6,NA,TRBD1,TRBV19
CASKQNTEAFF,TGTGCCAGCAAACAGAACACTGAAGCTTTCTTT,TRBJ1-1,few,NA,TRBV6-5
CASNRLYEQYF,TGTGCCAGTAACCGCCTCTACGAGCAGTACTTC,TRBJ2-7,NA,NA,TRBV19
CASSIGARNTQYF,TGTGCCAGTAGTATCGGGGCTCGGAATACCCAGTACTTC,TRBJ2-5,NA,NA,TRBV19
CASSFTGTGGNTIYF,TGTGCCAGCAGCTTTACCGGGACAGGGGGAAACACCATATATTTT,TRBJ1-3,NA,TRBD1,TRBV7-8
CASSLGVVGRSVETQYF,TGCGCCAGCAGCTTGGGGGTGGTGGGACGGTCGGTGGAGACCCAGTACTTC,TRBJ2-5,NA,NA,TRBV5-1
CASSGSRGGLNEKLFF,TGTGCCAGCAGTGGGTCTCGAGGGGGACTTAATGAAAAACTGTTTTTT,TRBJ1-4,NA,NA,TRBV6-1
CASSRTGGRGYGYTF,TGTGCCAGTAGTCGTACAGGGGGTAGAGGCTATGGCTACACCTTC,TRBJ1-2,NA,TRBD1,TRBV19
CASSSLGHGTYEQYF,TGTGCCAGCAGCTCCTTAGGACACGGTACCTACGAGCAGTACTTC,TRBJ2-7,NA,NA,TRBV5-4
CASSLLAATSRLYNEQFF,TGTGCCAGCAGCTTATTAGCTGCGACTAGCCGCCTATACAATGAGCAGTTCTTC,TRBJ2-1,few,TRBD2,TRBV11-2
CASSLALKVGGSSYEQYF,TGCGCCAGCAGCTTGGCCCTAAAAGTAGGGGGCAGCTCCTACGAGCAGTACTTC,TRBJ2-7,once,TRBD1,TRBV5-1
CASSPARQNYGYTF,TGTGCCAGCAGCCCTGCCCGACAGAACTATGGCTACACCTTC,TRBJ1-2,NA,NA,TRBV3-1/TRBV3-2
CASSIETGQPLTSPLHF,TGTGCCAGTAGTATAGAGACAGGTCAGCCTCTTACTTCACCCCTCCACTTT,TRBJ1-6,NA,NA,TRBV19
CASSQDNAGISGELFF,TGTGCCAGCAGCCAAGATAACGCGGGAATCTCCGGGGAGCTGTTTTTT,TRBJ2-2,NA,NA,TRBV3-1/TRBV3-2
CASSQDGDRGYEKLFF,TGCGCCAGCAGCCAAGATGGGGACAGGGGATATGAAAAACTGTTTTTT,TRBJ1-4,NA,TRBD1,TRBV4-1
CASSRGQGFNEQFF,TGTGCCAGCAGCAGGGGACAGGGGTTCAATGAGCAGTTCTTC,TRBJ2-1,NA,TRBD1,TRBV13
CASSTDSRLNQPQHF,TGTGCCAGTAGTACCGACAGTCGACTAAATCAGCCCCAGCATTTT,TRBJ1-5,NA,NA,TRBV19
CASSQADGTGANYGYTF,TGTGCCAGCAGCCAAGCTGACGGTACGGGGGCGAACTATGGCTACACCTTC,TRBJ1-2,NA,NA,TRBV4-2
CASSLDRGGTDTQYF,TGTGCCAGCAGCTTAGACAGGGGGGGCACAGATACGCAGTATTTT,TRBJ2-3,NA,TRBD1,TRBV7-9
CASRRSGNTIYF,TGTGCCAGCAGGCGCTCCGGAAACACCATATATTTT,TRBJ1-3,NA,NA,TRBV12-3/TRBV12-4
CASSLAVPGLAGTKETQYF,TGCGCCAGCAGCTTGGCCGTACCGGGACTAGCGGGGACTAAAGAGACCCAGTACTTC,TRBJ2-5,NA,TRBD2,TRBV5-1
CASSQRALRRNTEAFF,TGTGCCAGCAGCCAACGGGCCCTTAGACGGAACACTGAAGCTTTCTTT,TRBJ1-1,NA,NA,TRBV14
CASSLRSAGAETQYF,TGTGCCAGCAGCTTACGATCGGCAGGGGCGGAGACCCAGTACTTC,TRBJ2-5,NA,NA,TRBV7-2
CASSPPIGFSGANVLTF,TGTGCCAGCTCACCACCAATCGGTTTCTCTGGGGCCAACGTCCTGACTTTC,TRBJ2-6,NA,NA,TRBV18
CASSLLSGSGLNEAFF,TGTGCCAGCAGCTTACTATCAGGGTCGGGTCTGAATGAAGCTTTCTTT,TRBJ1-1,NA,NA,TRBV7-6
CASSPEGGLRGNTIYF,TGTGCCAGCAGCCCGGAAGGGGGGCTTCGAGGAAACACCATATATTTT,TRBJ1-3,NA,NA,TRBV14
CASSPGAVGQPQHF,TGTGCCAGCAGCCCAGGAGCGGTTGGGCAGCCCCAGCATTTT,TRBJ1-5,few,NA,TRBV7-2